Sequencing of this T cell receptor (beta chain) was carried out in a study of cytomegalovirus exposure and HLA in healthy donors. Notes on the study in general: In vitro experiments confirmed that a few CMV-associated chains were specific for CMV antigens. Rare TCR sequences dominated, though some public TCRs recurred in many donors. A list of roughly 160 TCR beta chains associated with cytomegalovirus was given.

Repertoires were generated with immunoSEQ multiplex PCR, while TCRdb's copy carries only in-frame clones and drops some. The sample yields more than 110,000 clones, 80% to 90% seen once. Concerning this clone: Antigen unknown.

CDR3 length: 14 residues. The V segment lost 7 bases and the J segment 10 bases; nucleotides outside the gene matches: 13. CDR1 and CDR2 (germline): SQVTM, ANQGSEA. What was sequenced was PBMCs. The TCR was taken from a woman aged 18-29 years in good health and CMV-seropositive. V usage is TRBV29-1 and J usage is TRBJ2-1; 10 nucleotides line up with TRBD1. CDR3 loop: CSATITDRGREQFF. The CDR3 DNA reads TGCAGCGCCACCATCACGGACAGGGGGAGGGAGCAGTTCTTC.